These T cell receptor beta chains were read from a single sample in a study of blood T cell repertoires in COVID-19. TCRdb keeps only in-frame clones here, not all; method: immunoSEQ multiplex PCR. The sample has 6,000 to 6,500 clones, roughly 80% seen once. The sequencing input was peripheral blood. These receptors came from a human donor with active COVID-19. The donor label of this sample is uncertain. Each CDR3 is given with its conserved first and last residue. The order of the fields is clone size, J gene, D gene, CDR3 length, V gene, CDR3 protein, CDR3 DNA. D genes are given only for firm matches. Rows give clone size only sometimes, using once, few, many, or a class for an expanded clone.

. | TRBJ2-3 | TRBD2 | 17 | TRBV19 | CASSTIKTSGRSDTQYF | TGTGCCAGTAGTACGATCAAGACTAGCGGGAGGTCCGATACGCAGTATTTT
. | TRBJ2-5 | . | 14 | TRBV15 | CATSPEILRETQYF | TGTGCCACCAGCCCAGAAATCCTGAGGGAGACCCAGTACTTC
. | TRBJ1-5 | . | 11 | TRBV20-1 | CSARSGQPQHF | TGCAGTGCTAGATCCGGTCAGCCCCAGCATTTT
. | TRBJ1-4 | TRBD1 | 15 | TRBV28 | CASSLPAWTGIELFF | TGTGCCAGCAGTTTACCCGCATGGACAGGGATTGAACTGTTTTTT
. | TRBJ2-3 | . | 16 | TRBV6-6 | CASSYSKGRLTDTQYF | TGTGCCAGCAGTTACTCCAAGGGGCGCTTGACAGATACGCAGTATTTT
few | TRBJ1-2 | TRBD1 | 14 | TRBV5-1 | CASSLGTGGTGYTF | TGCGCCAGCAGCTTGGGGACAGGGGGCACTGGCTACACCTTC
. | TRBJ2-2 | . | 15 | TRBV15 | CAASTGAGFTGELFF | TGTGCGGCTTCGACAGGAGCGGGGTTCACCGGGGAGCTGTTTTTT
. | TRBJ2-1 | . | 14 | TRBV24-1 | CATKGGGSYNEQFF | TGTGCCACCAAAGGGGGGGGCTCCTACAATGAGCAGTTCTTC
. | TRBJ1-5 | TRBD1 | 17 | TRBV7-2 | CASSLAPTGVEDQPQHF | TGTGCCAGCAGCTTAGCGCCGACAGGGGTGGAGGATCAGCCCCAGCATTTT
. | TRBJ2-1 | . | 14 | TRBV4-1 | CASSRPGVYNEQFF | TGCGCCAGCAGCCGACCCGGGGTTTACAATGAGCAGTTCTTC
. | TRBJ2-5 | TRBD1 | 16 | TRBV7-3 | CASSPGQGKLGETQYF | TGTGCCAGCAGCCCAGGACAGGGGAAGCTGGGGGAGACCCAGTACTTC
. | TRBJ1-6 | . | 12 | TRBV28 | CASSLISSPLHF | TGTGCCAGCAGTCTTATTTCTTCACCCCTCCACTTT
. | TRBJ1-2 | . | 14 | TRBV29-1 | CSVPQETSNYGYTF | TGCAGCGTGCCGCAGGAAACCTCTAACTATGGCTACACCTTC
medium-sized | TRBJ2-2 | . | 14 | TRBV6-1 | CASSEGGETGELFF | TGTGCCAGCAGTGAAGGGGGAGAAACCGGGGAGCTGTTTTTT